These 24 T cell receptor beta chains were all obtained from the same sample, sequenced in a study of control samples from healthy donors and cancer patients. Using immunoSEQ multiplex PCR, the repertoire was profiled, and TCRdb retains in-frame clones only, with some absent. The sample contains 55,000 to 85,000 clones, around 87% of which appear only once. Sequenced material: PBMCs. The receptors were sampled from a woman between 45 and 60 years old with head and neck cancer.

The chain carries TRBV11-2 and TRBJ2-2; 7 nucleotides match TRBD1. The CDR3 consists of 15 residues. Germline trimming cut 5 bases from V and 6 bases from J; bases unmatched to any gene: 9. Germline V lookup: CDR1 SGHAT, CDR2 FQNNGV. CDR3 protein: CASSNPGGIAGELFF. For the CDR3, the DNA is TGTGCCAGCAGCAATCCAGGGGGAATCGCCGGGGAGCTGTTTTTT. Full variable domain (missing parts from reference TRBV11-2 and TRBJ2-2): EAGVAQSPRYKIIEKRQSVAFWCNPISGHATLYWYQQILGQGPKLLIQFQNNGVVDDSQLPKDRFSAERLKGVDSTLKIQPAKLEDSAVYLCASSNPGGIAGELFFGEGSRLTVL.

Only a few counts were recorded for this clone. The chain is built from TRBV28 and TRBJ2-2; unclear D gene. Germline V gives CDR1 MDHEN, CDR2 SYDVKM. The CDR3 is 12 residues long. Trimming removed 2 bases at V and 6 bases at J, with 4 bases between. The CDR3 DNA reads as TGTGCCAGCAGTTTAAGGGCCGGGGAGCTGTTTTTT. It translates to CASSLRAGELFF.

The DNA of the CDR3 is TGTGCCAGCAGCGTAGGCGTAGGTACAAGCTCCTACAATGAGCAGTTCTTC. Translating gives CASSVGVGTSSYNEQFF. This chain uses TRBV9 with TRBJ2-1, with no clear D. This CDR3 spans 17 amino acids. Per germline, CDR1 SGDLS and CDR2 YYNGEE. Trimming took 0 bases from V and 0 from J, leaving 13 bases between them.

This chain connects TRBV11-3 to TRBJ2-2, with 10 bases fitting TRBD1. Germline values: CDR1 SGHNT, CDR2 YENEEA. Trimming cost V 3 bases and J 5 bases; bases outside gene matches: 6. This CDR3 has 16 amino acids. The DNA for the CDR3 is TGTGCCAGCAGCTTTCTGACAGGGGGCCGGACCGGGGAGCTGTTTTTT. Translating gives CASSFLTGGRTGELFF. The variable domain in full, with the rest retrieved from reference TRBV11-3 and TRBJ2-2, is EAGVVQSPRYKIIEKKQPVAFWCNPISGHNTLYWYLQNLGQGPELLIRYENEEAVDDSQLPKDRFSAERLKGVDSTLKIQPAELGDSAVYLCASSFLTGGRTGELFFGEGSRLTVL.

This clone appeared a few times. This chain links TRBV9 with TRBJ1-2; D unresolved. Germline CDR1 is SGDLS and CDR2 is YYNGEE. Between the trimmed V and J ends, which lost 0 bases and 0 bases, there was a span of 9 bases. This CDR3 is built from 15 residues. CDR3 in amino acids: CASSVGGQTNYGYTF. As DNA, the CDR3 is TGTGCCAGCAGCGTAGGGGGTCAAACTAACTATGGCTACACCTTC.

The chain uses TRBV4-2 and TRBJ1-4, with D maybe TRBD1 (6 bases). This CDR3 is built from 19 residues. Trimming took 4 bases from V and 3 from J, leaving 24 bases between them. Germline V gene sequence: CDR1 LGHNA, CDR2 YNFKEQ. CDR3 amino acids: CASSPGHGGGLVSNEKLFF. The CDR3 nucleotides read TGTGCCAGCAGCCCGGGTCACGGGGGGGGCTTAGTGTCTAATGAAAAACTGTTTTTT.

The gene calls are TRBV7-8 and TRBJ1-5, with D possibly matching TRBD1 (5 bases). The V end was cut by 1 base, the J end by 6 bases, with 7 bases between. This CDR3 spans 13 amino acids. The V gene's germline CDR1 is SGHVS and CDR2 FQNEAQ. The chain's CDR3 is CASSLDGAQPQHF. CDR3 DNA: TGTGCCAGCAGCTTAGACGGGGCTCAGCCCCAGCATTTT. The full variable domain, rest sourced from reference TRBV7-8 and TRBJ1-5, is GAGVSQSPRYKVAKRGQDVALRCDPISGHVSLFWYQQALGQGPEFLTYFQNEAQLDKSGLPSDRFFAERPEGSVSTLKIQRTQQEDSAVYLCASSLDGAQPQHFGDGTRLSIL.

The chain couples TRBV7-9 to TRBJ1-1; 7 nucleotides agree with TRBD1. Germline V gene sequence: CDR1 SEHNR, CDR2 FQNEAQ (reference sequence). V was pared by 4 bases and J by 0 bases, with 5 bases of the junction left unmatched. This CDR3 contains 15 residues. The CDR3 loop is CASSSIQGMNTEAFF. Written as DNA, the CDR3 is TGTGCCAGCAGCTCGATACAGGGGATGAACACTGAAGCTTTCTTT.

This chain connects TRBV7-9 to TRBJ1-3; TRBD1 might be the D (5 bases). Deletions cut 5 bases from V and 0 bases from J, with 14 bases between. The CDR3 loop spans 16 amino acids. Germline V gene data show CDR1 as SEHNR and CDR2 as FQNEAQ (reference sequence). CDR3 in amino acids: CASSDWGLDSGNTIYF. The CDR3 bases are TGTGCCAGCAGCGATTGGGGACTGGACTCTGGAAACACCATATATTTT.

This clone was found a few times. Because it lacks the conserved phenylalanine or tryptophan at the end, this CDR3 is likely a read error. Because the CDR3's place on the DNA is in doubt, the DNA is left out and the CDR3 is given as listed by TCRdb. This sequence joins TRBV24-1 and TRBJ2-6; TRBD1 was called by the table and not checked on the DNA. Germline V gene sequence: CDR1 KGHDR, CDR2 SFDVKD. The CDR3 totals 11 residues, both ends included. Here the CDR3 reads CATSDSTGIII.

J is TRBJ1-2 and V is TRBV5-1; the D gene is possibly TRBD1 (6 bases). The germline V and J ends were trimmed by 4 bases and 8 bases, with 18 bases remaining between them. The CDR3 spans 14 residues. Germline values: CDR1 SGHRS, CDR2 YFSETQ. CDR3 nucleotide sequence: TGCGCCAGCAGCCCAAGGACAGACCGGTGGGGCTACACCTTC. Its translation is CASSPRTDRWGYTF.

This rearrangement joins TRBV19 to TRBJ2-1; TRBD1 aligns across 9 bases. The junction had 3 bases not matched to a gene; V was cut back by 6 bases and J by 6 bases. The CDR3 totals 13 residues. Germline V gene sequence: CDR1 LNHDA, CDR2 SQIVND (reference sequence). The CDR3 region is CASSSTGGNEQFF. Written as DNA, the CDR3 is TGTGCCAGTAGCTCGACAGGGGGCAATGAGCAGTTCTTC.

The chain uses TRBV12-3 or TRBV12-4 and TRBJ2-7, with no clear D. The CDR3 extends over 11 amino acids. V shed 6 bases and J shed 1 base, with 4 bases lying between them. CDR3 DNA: TGTGCCAGCAGCCCATCCTACGAGCAGTACTTC. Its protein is CASSPSYEQYF.

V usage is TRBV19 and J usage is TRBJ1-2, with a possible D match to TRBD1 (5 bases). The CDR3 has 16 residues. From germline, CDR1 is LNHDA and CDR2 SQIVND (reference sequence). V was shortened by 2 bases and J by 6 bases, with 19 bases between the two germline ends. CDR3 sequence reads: CASSIKKGTLGDGYTF. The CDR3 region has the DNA TGTGCCAGTAGTATAAAGAAGGGGACCCTCGGGGATGGCTACACCTTC.

The CDR3 is CSVGQGSEQYF. The CDR3 DNA sequence: TGCAGCGTAGGACAGGGGAGCGAGCAGTACTTC. The J gene is TRBJ2-7, the V gene TRBV29-1; 9 nucleotides line up with TRBD1. The CDR3 contains 11 residues. V lost 6 bases and J lost 6; bases outside the gene matches: 3. From germline, CDR1 is SQVTM and CDR2 ANQGSEA.

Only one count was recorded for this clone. The CDR3 spells CASTLGGEQSGHSNQPQHF. DNA for the CDR3: TGTGCCAGCACCTTAGGCGGGGAACAGAGTGGTCATAGCAATCAGCCCCAGCATTTT. The V and J genes are TRBV28 and TRBJ1-5; no reliable D call. Trimming removed 7 bases from V and 0 bases from J, with 25 bases in between. The CDR3 is 19 amino acids. Germline V gene lookup returns CDR1 MDHEN and CDR2 SYDVKM.

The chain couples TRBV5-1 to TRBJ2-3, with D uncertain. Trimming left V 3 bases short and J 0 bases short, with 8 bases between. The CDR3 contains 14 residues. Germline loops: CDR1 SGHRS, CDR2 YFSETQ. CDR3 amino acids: CASSSEPSTDTQYF. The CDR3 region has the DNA TGCGCCAGCAGCTCGGAGCCTAGCACAGATACGCAGTATTTT.

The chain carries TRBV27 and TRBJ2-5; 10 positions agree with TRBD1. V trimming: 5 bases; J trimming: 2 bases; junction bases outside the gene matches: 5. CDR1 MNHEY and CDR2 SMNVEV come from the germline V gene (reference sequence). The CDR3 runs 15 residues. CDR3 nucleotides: TGTGCCAGCAGTGCCCCGGGACAGGGGCAAGAGACCCAGTACTTC. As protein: CASSAPGQGQETQYF.

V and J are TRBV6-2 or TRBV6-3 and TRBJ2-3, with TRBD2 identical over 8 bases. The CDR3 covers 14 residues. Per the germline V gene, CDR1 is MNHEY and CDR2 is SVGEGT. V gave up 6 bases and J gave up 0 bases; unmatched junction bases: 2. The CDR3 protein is CASSGGASTDTQYF. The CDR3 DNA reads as TGTGCCAGCAGCGGGGGGGCTAGCACAGATACGCAGTATTTT.

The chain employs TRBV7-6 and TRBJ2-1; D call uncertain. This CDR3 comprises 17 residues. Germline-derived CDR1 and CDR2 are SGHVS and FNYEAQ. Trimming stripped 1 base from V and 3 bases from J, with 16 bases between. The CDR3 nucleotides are TGTGCCAGCAGCTTAGGGCGCCTGCAGGACCTCTACAATGAGCAGTTCTTC. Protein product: CASSLGRLQDLYNEQFF.

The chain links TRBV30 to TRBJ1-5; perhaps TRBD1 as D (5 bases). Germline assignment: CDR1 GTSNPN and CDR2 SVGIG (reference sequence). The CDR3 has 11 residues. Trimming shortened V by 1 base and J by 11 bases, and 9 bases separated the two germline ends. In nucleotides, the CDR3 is TGTGCCTGGAGTGAAGGGGTTTCCCAGCATTTT. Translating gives CAWSEGVSQHF.

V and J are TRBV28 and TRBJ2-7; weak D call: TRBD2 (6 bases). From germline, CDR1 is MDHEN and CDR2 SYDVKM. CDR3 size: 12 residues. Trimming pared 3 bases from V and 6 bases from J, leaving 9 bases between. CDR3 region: CASSFGGTEQYF. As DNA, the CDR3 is TGTGCCAGCAGTTTCGGCGGGACCGAGCAGTACTTC.

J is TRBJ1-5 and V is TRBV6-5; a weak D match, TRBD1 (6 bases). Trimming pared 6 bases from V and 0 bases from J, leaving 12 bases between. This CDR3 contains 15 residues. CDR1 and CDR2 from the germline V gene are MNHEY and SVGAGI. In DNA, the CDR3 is TGTGCCAGCAGCGTAAACAGGGATAGCAATCAGCCCCAGCATTTT. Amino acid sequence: CASSVNRDSNQPQHF.

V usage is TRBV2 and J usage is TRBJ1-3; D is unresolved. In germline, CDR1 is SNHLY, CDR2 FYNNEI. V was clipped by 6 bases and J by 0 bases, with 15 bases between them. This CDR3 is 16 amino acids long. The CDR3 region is CASSNVINNSGNTIYF. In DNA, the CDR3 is TGTGCCAGCAGCAATGTAATTAATAACTCTGGAAACACCATATATTTT.